These 22 T cell receptor beta chains were sequenced from one sample in a study of blood T cell repertoires in COVID-19. Using immunoSEQ multiplex PCR, the repertoire was profiled, and TCRdb retains in-frame clones only, with some absent. The table includes 250,000 or so clones, 65% to 85% detected once. Material: PBMCs or T cells enriched from blood (not recorded which). The receptors were gathered from a man aged 50 to 60 who had recovered from COVID-19.

The V gene is TRBV10-3, the J gene TRBJ2-1; 10 bases line up with TRBD1. The CDR3 is 15 residues long. Germline V gene sequence: CDR1 ENHRY, CDR2 SYGVKD. V lost 8 bases, J lost 5 bases, and 9 bases stayed unmatched. The CDR3 spells CAIGTGQGPDNEQFF. The CDR3 nucleotides read TGTGCCATCGGCACGGGACAGGGGCCCGACAATGAGCAGTTCTTC.

This clone was detected only once. This sequence joins TRBV19 and TRBJ2-7; D is unclear. V lost 4 bases and J 1 base, leaving 8 bases between the germline ends. There are 13 residues in the CDR3. The germline gives CDR1 LNHDA, CDR2 SQIVND (reference sequence). CDR3 sequence (DNA): TGTGCCAGTAGTAGACCAGGATCCTACGAGCAGTACTTC. It is translated as CASSRPGSYEQYF. Drawing the rest from reference TRBV19 and TRBJ2-7, the complete variable domain is DGGITQSPKYLFRKEGQNVTLSCEQNLNHDAMYWYRQDPGQGLRLIYYSQIVNDFQKGDIAEGYSVSREKKESFPLTVTSAQKNPTAFYLCASSRPGSYEQYFGPGTRLTVT.

The chain joins TRBV28 to TRBJ1-2, with 7 positions matching TRBD1. The V segment lost 4 bases and the J segment 6 bases; nucleotides outside the gene matches: 17. This CDR3 region has 17 residues. Germline values: CDR1 MDHEN, CDR2 SYDVKM. CDR3 nucleotides: TGTGCCAGCAGTTCCGCTTCCGAGGCTGACAGGGTGCATGGCTACACCTTC. Amino acid sequence: CASSSASEADRVHGYTF.

The chain is built from TRBV27 and TRBJ1-3, with a possible D match to TRBD1 (6 bases). The CDR3 is 15 amino acids. Looked up from germline, CDR1 is MNHEY and CDR2 is SMNVEV (reference sequence). Trimming removed 0 bases from V and 3 bases from J, with 9 bases in between. The CDR3 protein is CASSLSSGVGNTIYF. Here the CDR3 DNA reads TGTGCCAGCAGTTTATCATCAGGGGTTGGAAACACCATATATTTT.

This sequence joins TRBV4-1 and TRBJ2-3; TRBD1 aligns across 7 bases. Germline V gives CDR1 MGHRA, CDR2 YSYEKL. The CDR3 length is 15 residues. With 7 bases clipped from V and 0 bases from J, the junction kept 7 bases outside the gene matches. CDR3 sequence (DNA): TGCGCCAGCATGACGGGACAGCCTAGCACAGATACGCAGTATTTT. It codes for CASMTGQPSTDTQYF.

The rearrangement links TRBV27 to TRBJ2-1, with TRBD2 matching 7 bases. CDR3 length: 14 amino acids. With V trimmed by 2 bases and J by 10 bases, 8 bases remained unmatched. From germline, CDR1 is MNHEY and CDR2 SMNVEV (reference sequence). Here the CDR3 DNA reads TGTGCCAGCAGTTTAGCGGGGGACCGGGGGGAGCAGTTCTTC. This encodes CASSLAGDRGEQFF.

The sample holds one count of this clone. The rearrangement uses TRBV5-1 and TRBJ2-1; weak D call: TRBD1 (6 bases). The CDR3 length is 13 residues. Trimming removed 4 bases from V and 5 bases from J, with 10 bases in between. CDR1 is SGHRS, CDR2 YFSETQ, per germline. The CDR3: CASSQGPDNEQFF. CDR3 DNA: TGCGCCAGCAGCCAGGGGCCCGACAATGAGCAGTTCTTC. The full variable domain, completed using reference TRBV5-1 and TRBJ2-1, is KAGVTQTPRYLIKTRGQQVTLSCSPISGHRSVSWYQQTPGQGLQFLFEYFSETQRNKGNFPGRFSGRQFSNSRSEMNVSTLELGDSALYLCASSQGPDNEQFFGPGTRLTVL.

The J gene is TRBJ1-5, the V gene TRBV19; no reliable D call. Trimming took off 7 bases at V and 8 bases at J, with 12 bases between the two ends. This CDR3 is 12 amino acids long. Germline V CDR1 and CDR2: LNHDA, SQIVND (reference sequence). CDR3 sequence reads: CASMGGAEPQHF. For the CDR3, the DNA is TGTGCCAGTATGGGAGGAGCTGAGCCCCAGCATTTT. Full variable domain (remainder filled in from reference TRBV19 and TRBJ1-5): DGGITQSPKYLFRKEGQNVTLSCEQNLNHDAMYWYRQDPGQGLRLIYYSQIVNDFQKGDIAEGYSVSREKKESFPLTVTSAQKNPTAFYLCASMGGAEPQHFGDGTRLSIL.

V gene TRBV18 combines with J gene TRBJ1-1; 9 positions agree with TRBD1. The CDR3 has 19 residues. Per germline, CDR1 KGHSH and CDR2 LQKENI. Trimming took 2 bases from V and 0 from J; bases not matched to a gene: 13. CDR3: CASSPIGAGTGTMNTEAFF. The CDR3 DNA follows: TGTGCCAGCTCACCAATCGGGGCCGGGACAGGGACTATGAACACTGAAGCTTTCTTT. Looking up the rest from reference TRBV18 and TRBJ1-1 gives the full variable domain: NAGVMQNPRHLVRRRGQEARLRCSPMKGHSHVYWYRQLPEEGLKFMVYLQKENIIDESGMPKERFSAEFPKEGPSILRIQQVVRGDSAAYFCASSPIGAGTGTMNTEAFFGQGTRLTVV.

The genes are TRBV7-3 and TRBJ2-3; TRBD2 agrees at 11 bases. Germline V gene sequence: CDR1 SGHTA, CDR2 FQGTGA. CDR3 length: 18 amino acids. V trimming: 1 base; J trimming: 4 bases; junction bases outside the gene matches: 10. The CDR3 loop is CASSLRGSGRAVPDTQYF. CDR3 sequence (DNA): TGTGCCAGCAGCTTAAGGGGTAGCGGGAGGGCCGTCCCAGATACGCAGTATTTT.

This clone has just one count. The chain carries TRBV2 and TRBJ2-7, with 10 bases identical to TRBD1. In germline, CDR1 is SNHLY, CDR2 FYNNEI. The CDR3 sequence is 13 residues long. The trim removed 7 bases at V and 2 bases at J, leaving 2 bases unmatched. CDR3 in DNA: TGTGCCAGCACCGGGACAGGGGCCTACGAGCAGTACTTC. Protein: CASTGTGAYEQYF.

DNA for the CDR3: TGTGCCACCAGTGAACCAGGACTAGCGGGGGAAGAGACCCAGTACTTC. Translating it yields CATSEPGLAGEETQYF. The V call is TRBV24-1, the J call TRBJ2-5; 13 positions agree with TRBD2. The CDR3 totals 16 residues. CDR1 and CDR2 (germline): KGHDR, SFDVKD. V was pared by 4 bases and J by 3 bases, with 4 bases of the junction left unmatched.

The chain joins TRBV27 to TRBJ2-7; 9 bases fit TRBD1. V trimming: 6 bases; J trimming: 5 bases; junction bases outside the gene matches: 11. Germline V CDR1 and CDR2: MNHEY, SMNVEV (reference sequence). The CDR3 is 15 amino acids. CDR3 loop: CASRMGGTGIHEQYF. The CDR3 DNA sequence: TGTGCCAGCAGGATGGGCGGGACAGGGATCCACGAGCAGTACTTC.

The chain has TRBV11-2 and TRBJ1-4; tentatively, D is TRBD1 (5 bases). Germline V gene sequence: CDR1 SGHAT, CDR2 FQNNGV. Trimming stripped 6 bases from V and 7 bases from J, with 15 bases between. This CDR3 contains 14 residues. CDR3 loop: CASSEQVRSEKLFF. The DNA for the CDR3 is TGTGCCAGCAGTGAACAGGTTCGGAGTGAAAAACTGTTTTTT.

This clone was counted a single time. For the CDR3, the DNA is TGCGCCAGCAGCTTGAGTACAGCTGGGGCCAACGTCCTGACTTTC. The encoded protein is CASSLSTAGANVLTF. This chain links TRBV5-1 with TRBJ2-6; D is ambiguous. The CDR3 has 15 amino acids. With 1 base removed from V and 2 bases from J, the gap between germline ends came to 7 bases. Germline CDR1 is SGHRS and CDR2 is YFSETQ.

This rearrangement joins TRBV9 to TRBJ1-1, with 7 bases matching TRBD1. V was clipped by 0 bases and J by 4 bases; unmatched bases: 6. This CDR3 spans 15 amino acids. Germline V CDR1 and CDR2: SGDLS, YYNGEE. The CDR3 nucleotides read TGTGCCAGCAGCGTAGGGGTAGGGGGCTTCACTGAAGCTTTCTTT. Amino acids: CASSVGVGGFTEAFF.

The rearrangement joins TRBV5-6 to TRBJ1-5, with a tentative D call TRBD1 (6 bases). V was trimmed by 4 bases and J by 7 bases, leaving 12 bases between them. CDR1 SGHDT and CDR2 YYEEEE come from the germline V gene. This CDR3 has 13 amino acids. CDR3 sequence (DNA): TGTGCCAGCAGCACCTCAGGGGTCCAGCCCCAGCATTTT. This translates into CASSTSGVQPQHF.

The chain links TRBV10-3 to TRBJ1-5; TRBD1 matches 8 bases. The V gene's germline CDR1 is ENHRY and CDR2 SYGVKD. The CDR3 totals 16 residues. Unmatched junction bases numbered 9, after V lost 6 bases and J lost 2 bases. The CDR3 is CAIRGAGGDGNQPQHF. In DNA form, the CDR3 reads TGTGCCATCAGGGGGGCAGGGGGCGATGGCAATCAGCCCCAGCATTTT.

This clone was seen only once. V gene TRBV19 combines with J gene TRBJ1-2; D possibly corresponds to TRBD1 (6 bases). This CDR3 has 12 amino acids. V shed 6 bases and J shed 4 bases, with 9 bases lying between them. CDR1 LNHDA and CDR2 SQIVND come from the germline V gene (reference sequence). DNA for the CDR3: TGTGCCAGTAGCGGACAGACCTATGGCTACACCTTC. Encoded protein: CASSGQTYGYTF. Full variable domain (remainder filled in from reference TRBV19 and TRBJ1-2): DGGITQSPKYLFRKEGQNVTLSCEQNLNHDAMYWYRQDPGQGLRLIYYSQIVNDFQKGDIAEGYSVSREKKESFPLTVTSAQKNPTAFYLCASSGQTYGYTFGSGTRLTVV.

The chain carries TRBV3-1 (or the pseudogene TRBV3-2) and TRBJ1-5, with D possibly TRBD1 on 6 matching bases. Trimming shortened V by 0 bases and J by 4 bases, and 10 bases separated the two germline ends. The CDR3 is made up of 15 amino acids. Per germline, CDR1 LGHDT and CDR2 YNNKEL (reference sequence). CDR3 sequence reads: CASSQDSTGNQPQHF. CDR3 nucleotides: TGTGCCAGCAGCCAAGATTCGACAGGTAATCAGCCCCAGCATTTT.

The chain has TRBV7-3 and TRBJ2-1; the D is unclear. This CDR3 contains 15 residues. Germline CDR1 SGHTA, CDR2 FQGTGA. Trimming stripped 4 bases from V and 1 base from J, with 11 bases between. The CDR3 sequence is CASSSSAGSYNEQFF. The CDR3 DNA follows: TGTGCCAGCAGCTCTTCGGCCGGGTCCTACAATGAGCAGTTCTTC.

V usage is TRBV12-5 and J usage is TRBJ1-5; D not resolved. Germline V lookup: CDR1 LGHNT, CDR2 FRNRAP. The ends were cut back, 4 bases at V and 4 bases at J, with 11 bases in the middle. This CDR3 is built from 14 residues. The CDR3 spells CASGSAGPNQPQHF. The CDR3 region has the DNA TGTGCTAGTGGTTCTGCGGGTCCGAATCAGCCCCAGCATTTT.